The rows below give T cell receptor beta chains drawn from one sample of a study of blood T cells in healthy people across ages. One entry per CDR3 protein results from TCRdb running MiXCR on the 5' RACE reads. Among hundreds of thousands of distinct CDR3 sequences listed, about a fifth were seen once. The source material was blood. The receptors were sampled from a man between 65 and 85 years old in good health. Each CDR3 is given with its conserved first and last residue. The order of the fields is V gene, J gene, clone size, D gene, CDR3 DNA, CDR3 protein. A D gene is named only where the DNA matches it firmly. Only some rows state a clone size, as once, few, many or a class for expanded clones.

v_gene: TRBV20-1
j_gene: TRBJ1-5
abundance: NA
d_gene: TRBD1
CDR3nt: TGCAGTGCTAGACGAGAGGCAGGGGGCCCGATAAGCAATCAGCCCCAGCATTTT
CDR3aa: CSARREAGGPISNQPQHF

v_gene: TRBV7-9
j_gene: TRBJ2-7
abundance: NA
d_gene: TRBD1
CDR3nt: TGTGCCAGCAGCTTTCAGGACAGGGGAGGTCCCTACGAGCAGTACTTC
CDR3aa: CASSFQDRGGPYEQYF

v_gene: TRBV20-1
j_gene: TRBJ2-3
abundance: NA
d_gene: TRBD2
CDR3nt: TGCAGTGCTCCACCGGGACTAGCGGGAGTATGGACAGATACGCAGTATTTT
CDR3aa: CSAPPGLAGVWTDTQYF

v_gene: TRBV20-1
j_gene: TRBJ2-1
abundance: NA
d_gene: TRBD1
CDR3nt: TGCAGGCCACGGGACAGGGACACCAATGAGCAGTTCTTC
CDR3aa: CRPRDRDTNEQFF

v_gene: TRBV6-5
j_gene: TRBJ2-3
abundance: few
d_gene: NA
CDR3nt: TGTGCCAGCAGCTACAGGGTCCCAGATACGCAGTATTTT
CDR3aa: CASSYRVPDTQYF

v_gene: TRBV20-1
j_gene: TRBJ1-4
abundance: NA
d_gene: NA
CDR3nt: TGCAGTGCTAGAGGGGATTACTTTGAAAAACTGTTTTTT
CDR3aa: CSARGDYFEKLFF

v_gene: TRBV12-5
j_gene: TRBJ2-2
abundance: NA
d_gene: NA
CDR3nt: TGTGCTAGTGGTGGGAACACCGGGGAGCTGTTTTTT
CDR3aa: CASGGNTGELFF

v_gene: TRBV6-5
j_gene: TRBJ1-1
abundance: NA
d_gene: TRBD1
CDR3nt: TGTGTCAGCAGTTGGGACAGCGGTGTCTCTGAAGCTTTCTTT
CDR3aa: CVSSWDSGVSEAFF

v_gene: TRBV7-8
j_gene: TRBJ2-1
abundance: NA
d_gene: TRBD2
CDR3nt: TGTGCCAGCAGCTTAGTAAGGGCTAGCGGGGGGCGAGGGGATGAGCAGTTCTTC
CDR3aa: CASSLVRASGGRGDEQFF

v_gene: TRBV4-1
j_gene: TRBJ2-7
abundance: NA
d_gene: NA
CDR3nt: TGCGCCAGCAGCCAAGAGGTCGCGGCTAGCTTAAACGAGCAGTACTTC
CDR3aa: CASSQEVAASLNEQYF

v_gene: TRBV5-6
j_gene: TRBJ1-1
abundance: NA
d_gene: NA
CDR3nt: TGTGCCAGCAGCTTGTTTGGGGTGCCTGAAGCTTTCTTT
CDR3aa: CASSLFGVPEAFF

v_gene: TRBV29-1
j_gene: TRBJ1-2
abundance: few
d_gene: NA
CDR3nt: TGCAGCGCCTGGGGCTCTCCTGGCTACACCTTC
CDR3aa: CSAWGSPGYTF

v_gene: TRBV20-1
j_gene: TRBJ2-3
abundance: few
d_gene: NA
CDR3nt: TGCAGTGTGGTGGATATGGGGAACACAGATACGCAGTATTTT
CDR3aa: CSVVDMGNTDTQYF

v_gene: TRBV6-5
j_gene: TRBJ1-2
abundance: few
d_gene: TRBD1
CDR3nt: TGTGCCAGCAGTTACTACAGGGGGCAGGGTGGCTACACCTTC
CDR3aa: CASSYYRGQGGYTF

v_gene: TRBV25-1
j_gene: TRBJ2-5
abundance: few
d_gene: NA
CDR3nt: TGTGCCAGCAGTCAAGCGGACCCCTTACAAGAGACCCAGTACTTC
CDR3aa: CASSQADPLQETQYF

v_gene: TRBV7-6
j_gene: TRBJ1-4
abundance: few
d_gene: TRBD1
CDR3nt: TGTGCCAGCAGCACCAACGCCGGGACAGGCGGGGAAAAACTGTTTTTT
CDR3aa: CASSTNAGTGGEKLFF